Each of the 10 T cell receptor beta chains below was sequenced from the same sample in a study of molecular identifiers for immune sequencing clone quantification. MiXCR, applied by TCRdb to the PCR reads, yields one record per CDR3 protein. The table includes about half a million distinct CDR3 sequences, less than 30% detected once. Sequenced: naive CD8+ T cells from blood, with Jurkat cell RNA spiked in. Described subset: FACS-sorted CD8+CD4-CCR7+CD45RA+ naive T cells. These receptors were obtained from a human donor in good health. Some libraries in this study had Jurkat cell RNA spiked in.

V usage is TRBV30 and J usage is TRBJ2-2, with 7 nucleotides matching TRBD1. Trimming cost V 5 bases and J 1 base; bases outside gene matches: 4. The germline CDR1 and CDR2 sequences are GTSNPN and SVGIG (reference sequence). The CDR3 covers 14 residues. CDR3 loop: CAWAGTVNTGELFF. The CDR3 coding sequence is TGTGCCTGGGCAGGGACAGTGAACACCGGGGAGCTGTTTTTT. The whole variable domain, remainder taken from reference TRBV30 and TRBJ2-2, is SQTIHQWPATLVQPVGSPLSLECTVEGTSNPNLYWYRQAAGRGLQLLFYSVGIGQISSEVPQNLSASRPQDRQFILSSKKLLLSDSGFYLCAWAGTVNTGELFFGEGSRLTVL.

In its sample, this clonotype was seen many times. The genes are TRBV5-4 and TRBJ2-7, with D perhaps TRBD1 (6 bases). Looked up from germline, CDR1 is SGHNT and CDR2 is YYREEE (reference sequence). CDR3 length: 14 residues. Trimming cost V 0 bases and J 3 bases, with 10 bases left between them. CDR3 residues: CASSLEQGSYEQYF. Written as DNA, the CDR3 is TGTGCCAGCAGCTTGGAACAGGGAAGCTACGAGCAGTACTTC.

This chain links TRBV24-1 with TRBJ2-1; the D gene is possibly TRBD2 (6 bases). The CDR3 totals 15 residues. Looked up from germline, CDR1 is KGHDR and CDR2 is SFDVKD. V was clipped by 4 bases and J by 3 bases, with 12 bases between them. The CDR3: CATSDTGLNYNEQFF. CDR3 coding DNA: TGTGCCACCAGTGACACGGGACTTAACTACAATGAGCAGTTCTTC.

A word on this clonotype: A much more abundant neighbour one base away suggests this may be a read error. The J gene is TRBJ2-5, the V gene TRBV11-3, with a weak D call TRBD1 (6 bases). V dropped 5 bases and J dropped 0 bases, with 7 bases sitting between them. The CDR3 sequence is 13 residues long. Germline V gene sequence: CDR1 SGHNT, CDR2 YENEEA. CDR3 residues: CASSGDNQETQYF. CDR3 DNA sequence: TGTGCCAGCAGCGGGGACAACCAAGAGACCCAGTACTTC.

This clonotype turned up a few times. This chain uses TRBV30 with TRBJ2-1, with D possibly matching TRBD2 (6 bases). Trimming took 4 bases from V and 1 from J, leaving 8 bases between them. The length of the CDR3 is 13 residues. Germline V gene data show CDR1 as GTSNPN and CDR2 as SVGIG (reference sequence). The CDR3 spells CAWTSESYNEQFF. DNA for the CDR3: TGTGCCTGGACTAGCGAATCCTACAATGAGCAGTTCTTC.

The CDR3 coding sequence is TGTGCCAGCAGCTACATCTATGGGACAGCCACAGATACGCAGTATTTT. This gives the protein CASSYIYGTATDTQYF. The rearrangement uses TRBV9 and TRBJ2-3; 7 bases are shared with TRBD1. The V segment lost 4 bases and the J segment 2 bases; nucleotides outside the gene matches: 10. Germline values: CDR1 SGDLS, CDR2 YYNGEE. CDR3 size: 16 residues.

The gene calls are TRBV7-9 and TRBJ1-2; D not certain. The CDR3 consists of 12 residues. CDR1 SEHNR and CDR2 FQNEAQ come from the germline V gene (reference sequence). V lost 3 bases and J lost 8, with 10 bases in between. In DNA, the CDR3 is TGTGCCAGCAGCTTTTCGCCCGAGGGCTACACCTTC. Protein sequence: CASSFSPEGYTF.

Of note for this clonotype: This clone may be a read error of a much larger clone one base away. The chain has TRBV7-9 and TRBJ2-3; D unclear. Looked up from germline, CDR1 is SEHNR and CDR2 is FQNEAQ (reference sequence). V lost 11 bases to trimming and J lost 0 bases, with 15 bases between them. This CDR3 comprises 14 residues. The CDR3 sequence: CAGARVGSTDTQYF. CDR3 nucleotides: TGTGCCGGCGCGCGCGTAGGAAGCACAGATACGCAGTATTTT.

This clonotype was seen many times. The gene calls are TRBV7-9 and TRBJ1-1; 9 nucleotides align to TRBD1. The CDR3 extends over 16 amino acids. Germline V gene sequence: CDR1 SEHNR, CDR2 FQNEAQ (reference sequence). V lost 5 bases to trimming and J lost 0 bases; unmatched junction nucleotides: 7. CDR3 DNA sequence: TGTGCCAGCAGCCCGCCGGACAGGGGAATGAACACTGAAGCTTTCTTT. It translates to CASSPPDRGMNTEAFF.

V is TRBV28 and J is TRBJ2-7, with D maybe TRBD2 (5 bases). Germline V gives CDR1 MDHEN, CDR2 SYDVKM. The CDR3 is made up of 12 amino acids. The germline V and J ends were trimmed by 2 bases and 6 bases, with 8 bases remaining between them. CDR3 DNA: TGTGCCAGCAGTTTAAACAGCGGCGAGCAGTACTTC. Translated, it gives CASSLNSGEQYF.